This T cell receptor (beta chain) was identified during a study of long-term antiretroviral therapy in people with HIV. Study-level findings and limits: Relative to control repertoires, HIV repertoires exhibited narrower CDR3 length ranges. Records did not include ART adherence, viral resistance or therapy changes.

Details on this clone: Its antigen is unidentified.

Every participant gave one or more pre-ART and two or more post-ART PBMC samples. The samples comprised roughly 0.9-11 million cryopreserved PBMC ahead of DNA extraction. Trimming took 1 base from V and 4 from J, leaving 5 bases between them. This CDR3 has 13 amino acids. The germline V gene has CDR1 SGHVS and CDR2 FNYEAQ. They ran version v3.0 of the immunoSEQ assay at survey level. The assay was immunoSEQ multiplex PCR, and TCRdb's table has in-frame clones only and misses some. The sample carries tens of thousands of clones, 85% recorded once. The chain links TRBV7-6 to TRBJ2-1; the D is unclear. Sequencing used unsorted PBMCs, obtained 2.3 years after starting antiretroviral therapy. The sequence came from a man aged 35 to 55 with HIV. CDR3 in DNA: TGTGCCAGCAGCTTAGGCCCTTACAATGAGCAGTTCTTC. Protein: CASSLGPYNEQFF.